One sample yielded the 12 T cell receptor beta chains listed below, sequenced in a study of follicular helper T cells after annual influenza vaccination. The time point here: 2014-2015 season, pre-vaccination. The protocol was immunoSEQ multiplex PCR, while the TCRdb copy is restricted to in-frame clones and leaves out a portion. The sample includes 10,000 or so clones, more than 75% of them seen just once. The source was CXCR5- memory CD4+ T cells sorted from blood, collected on the day of influenza vaccination. These TCRs come from an adult who received the influenza vaccine.

This rearrangement joins TRBV21-1 to TRBJ2-3; TRBD1, as called in the table, went unchecked against the DNA. TRBV21-1 is a pseudogene locus. The CDR3 length is 14 residues. The CDR3: CASTLDRFTDTQYF. The DNA for the CDR3 is TGTGCCAGCACTTTGGACAGATTCACAGATACGCAGTATTTT.

The chain combines TRBV6-1 with TRBJ1-5, with 7 bases identical to TRBD1. Trimming took 10 bases from V and 3 from J; bases not matched to a gene: 6. From germline, CDR1 is MNHNS and CDR2 SASEGT. This CDR3 is built from 13 residues. The CDR3 sequence is CATDRDFNQPQHF. The CDR3 DNA is TGTGCCACCGACAGGGACTTCAATCAGCCCCAGCATTTT.

This chain joins TRBV27 and TRBJ2-3; TRBD2 agrees at 8 bases. CDR3 size: 16 residues. CDR1 MNHEY and CDR2 SMNVEV come from the germline V gene (reference sequence). V was pared by 5 bases and J by 4 bases, with 11 bases of the junction left unmatched. CDR3 loop: CASSRVAGWGSDTQYF. As DNA, the CDR3 is TGTGCCAGCAGTAGGGTAGCGGGGTGGGGGTCAGATACGCAGTATTTT.

The V call is TRBV14, the J call TRBJ1-4; maybe TRBD1 (5 bases). The germline CDR1 and CDR2 sequences are SGHDN and FVKESK. There are 13 residues in the CDR3. V was trimmed by 2 bases and J by 8 bases, leaving 9 bases between them. CDR3 nucleotide sequence: TGTGCCAGCAGCCAACGCTGGGGGGAAAAACTGTTTTTT. Its translation: CASSQRWGEKLFF.

The DNA of the CDR3 is TGTGCCAGCAGCTTGGAACGGGTAGGCTACACCTTC. Translating gives CASSLERVGYTF. The J gene is TRBJ1-2, the V gene TRBV5-6; D gene uncertain. V was shortened by 0 bases and J by 8 bases, with 8 bases between the two germline ends. This CDR3 region has 12 residues. Germline values: CDR1 SGHDT, CDR2 YYEEEE. Combining the CDR3 with reference TRBV5-6 and TRBJ1-2 gives the whole variable domain DAGVTQSPTHLIKTRGQQVTLRCSPKSGHDTVSWYQQALGQGPQFIFQYYEEEERQRGNFPDRFSGHQFPNYSSELNVNALLLGDSALYLCASSLERVGYTFGSGTRLTVV.

The chain is built from TRBV27 and TRBJ2-6; 7 bases map to TRBD1. This CDR3 has 18 residues. The trim removed 6 bases at V and 1 base at J, leaving 12 bases unmatched. In germline, CDR1 is MNHEY, CDR2 SMNVEV (reference sequence). For the CDR3, the DNA is TGTGCCAGCAGGACCTGGGACAGCTCAGGGTCTGGGGCCAACGTCCTGACTTTC. Translation: CASRTWDSSGSGANVLTF.

This clone was counted between two and nine times. The chain recombines TRBV14 with TRBJ2-2; D possibly corresponds to TRBD2 (5 bases). Germline V gene lookup returns CDR1 SGHDN and CDR2 FVKESK. V was trimmed by 1 base and J by 3 bases, leaving 9 bases between them. The CDR3 has 15 residues. As DNA, the CDR3 is TGTGCCAGCAGCCAAGGTGACTACTACACCGGGGAGCTGTTTTTT. It is translated as CASSQGDYYTGELFF.

This CDR3 is CASSRQPERLGSSYEQYF. CDR3 bases: TGCGCCAGCAGCCGCCAACCAGAGCGACTGGGGAGCTCCTACGAGCAGTACTTC. The V gene is TRBV4-3, the J gene TRBJ2-7, with D maybe TRBD2 (5 bases). V shed 4 bases and J shed 0 bases, with 22 bases lying between them. The CDR3 runs 18 residues. Germline-derived CDR1 and CDR2 are LGHNA and YSLEER.

The chain has TRBV7-2 and TRBJ1-2; possibly TRBD1 for D (6 bases). This CDR3 region has 14 residues. V lost 7 bases, J lost 0 bases, and 12 bases lay in between. Germline values: CDR1 SGHTA, CDR2 FQGNSA. CDR3 amino acids: CASNRDTTNYGYTF. In DNA, the CDR3 is TGTGCCAGCAATAGGGACACCACTAACTATGGCTACACCTTC.

The J gene is TRBJ2-7, the V gene TRBV19; D is unresolved. The V gene lost 3 bases and the J gene lost 3 bases, with 15 bases spanning the gap. This CDR3 spans 15 amino acids. The germline gives CDR1 LNHDA, CDR2 SQIVND (reference sequence). The CDR3 spells CASSMGPVQSYEQYF. In DNA, the CDR3 is TGTGCCAGTAGTATGGGCCCGGTACAGAGCTACGAGCAGTACTTC.

The rearrangement joins TRBV5-4 to TRBJ1-1; a possible D gene is TRBD1 (6 bases). CDR1 SGHNT and CDR2 YYREEE come from the germline V gene (reference sequence). The CDR3 length is 14 residues. The V gene lost 4 bases and the J gene lost 1 base, with 11 bases spanning the gap. CDR3 coding DNA: TGTGCCAGCAGCATACTACAGGGGAACACTGAAGCTTTCTTT. It codes for CASSILQGNTEAFF.

The chain employs TRBV5-6 and TRBJ2-7; 8 nucleotides agree with TRBD1. With 4 bases clipped from V and 1 base from J, the junction kept 10 bases outside the gene matches. CDR1 and CDR2 from the germline V gene are SGHDT and YYEEEE. The CDR3 sequence is 16 residues long. CDR3 in amino acids: CASSERQGMMSYEQYF. The CDR3 region has the DNA TGTGCCAGCAGCGAGAGACAGGGGATGATGTCCTACGAGCAGTACTTC. The full variable domain, completed using reference TRBV5-6 and TRBJ2-7, is DAGVTQSPTHLIKTRGQQVTLRCSPKSGHDTVSWYQQALGQGPQFIFQYYEEEERQRGNFPDRFSGHQFPNYSSELNVNALLLGDSALYLCASSERQGMMSYEQYFGPGTRLTVT.